Listed here are 22 T cell receptor beta chains from one sample, sequenced in a study of CD4 T cells in relation to SARS-CoV-2 and coronaviruses. Their antigen targets remain unknown. Measured with immunoSEQ multiplex PCR; TCRdb has only the in-frame clones, and not every one. The table includes tens of thousands of clones, around 80% detected once. The sequencing sample was made of memory CD4+ T cells from PBMCs, cultured in vitro. All receptors derive from an adult with COVID-19.

J is TRBJ2-1 and V is TRBV30; 8 bases align to TRBD2. Germline V gene lookup returns CDR1 GTSNPN and CDR2 SVGIG (reference sequence). Germline trimming cut 5 bases from V and 10 bases from J; bases unmatched to any gene: 13. The length of the CDR3 is 14 residues. This CDR3 is CAWSRSGLEEEQFF. The CDR3 DNA is TGTGCCTGGTCCAGATCGGGACTAGAGGAAGAGCAGTTCTTC.

The chain couples TRBV27 to TRBJ1-2; 10 bases fit TRBD1. V was clipped by 3 bases and J by 3 bases; unmatched bases: 4. The CDR3 contains 15 residues. The V gene's germline CDR1 is MNHEY and CDR2 SMNVEV (reference sequence). The CDR3 DNA reads TGTGCCAGCAGTTTTTTTGGGACAGGGGACTATGGCTACACCTTC. Protein product: CASSFFGTGDYGYTF.

The chain employs TRBV20-1 and TRBJ1-6, with D possibly being TRBD1 (6 bases). Trimming took off 3 bases at V and 7 bases at J, with 22 bases between the two ends. Germline assignment: CDR1 DFQATT and CDR2 SNEGSKA (reference sequence). The CDR3 consists of 17 residues. The DNA of the CDR3 is TGCAGTGCTAGTGGACAGATGGTTAGGAGAAAAAATTCACCCCTCCACTTT. It yields the protein CSASGQMVRRKNSPLHF.

The chain carries TRBV5-4 and TRBJ2-5; 10 bases map to TRBD2. Germline V lookup: CDR1 SGHNT, CDR2 YYREEE (reference sequence). The V segment lost 6 bases and the J segment 2 bases; nucleotides outside the gene matches: 4. CDR3 size: 14 residues. CDR3 DNA sequence: TGTGCCAGCATGCTAGCGGGAGCTCAAGAGACCCAGTACTTC. This translates into CASMLAGAQETQYF.

The chain employs TRBV4-2 and TRBJ2-3; 9 bases line up with TRBD2. The CDR3 runs 16 residues. Germline CDR1 LGHNA, CDR2 YNFKEQ. V gave up 3 bases and J gave up 0 bases; unmatched junction bases: 4. The CDR3 nucleotides read TGTGCCAGCAGCCATTATACTAGCGGGAGCACAGATACGCAGTATTTT. Its protein product is CASSHYTSGSTDTQYF.

The chain uses TRBV30 and TRBJ2-3; D unclear. This CDR3 has 11 residues. V shed 7 bases and J shed 5 bases, with 10 bases lying between them. Germline assignment: CDR1 GTSNPN and CDR2 SVGIG (reference sequence). The CDR3 nucleotides are TGTGCCTCCAAGGTCCTAGATACGCAGTATTTT. Its translation: CASKVLDTQYF.

The CDR3 loop is CASSRAVAGTDTQYF. The CDR3 DNA reads as TGTGCCAGCAGCCGGGCTGTAGCCGGCACAGATACGCAGTATTTT. The chain joins TRBV7-9 to TRBJ2-3; no clear D gene. Trimming took off 5 bases at V and 1 base at J, with 13 bases between the two ends. The germline gives CDR1 SEHNR, CDR2 FQNEAQ (reference sequence). This CDR3 has 15 amino acids. Together with reference TRBV7-9 and TRBJ2-3, the CDR3 gives the full variable domain: DTGVSQNPRHKITKRGQNVTFRCDPISEHNRLYWYRQTLGQGPEFLTYFQNEAQLEKSRLLSDRFSAERPKGSFSTLEIQRTEQGDSAMYLCASSRAVAGTDTQYFGPGTRLTVL.

The rearrangement joins TRBV4-1 to TRBJ2-7; 12 bases fit TRBD2. Germline V lookup: CDR1 MGHRA, CDR2 YSYEKL. This CDR3 region has 17 residues. The junction had 8 bases not matched to a gene; V was cut back by 2 bases and J by 3 bases. CDR3 DNA: TGCGCCAGCAGCCAACAGACTAGCGGGAGTATTTTCTACGAGCAGTACTTC. This sequence encodes CASSQQTSGSIFYEQYF.

This clone has just a few counts. This chain joins TRBV4-1 and TRBJ1-1; the D gene is possibly TRBD1 (6 bases). The germline V gene has CDR1 MGHRA and CDR2 YSYEKL. The CDR3 runs 13 residues. The V end lost 1 base, the J end lost 11 bases, and 14 bases lay between the germline ends. CDR3 protein: CASSQVGQNVAFF. CDR3 coding DNA: TGCGCCAGCAGCCAAGTAGGACAGAACGTTGCTTTCTTT.

Written as DNA, the CDR3 is TGTGCCAGCAGCCGACTTGGGGTCGTAAGCAGCTCCTACAATGAGCAGTTCTTC. Translated, it gives CASSRLGVVSSSYNEQFF. V gene TRBV7-8 combines with J gene TRBJ2-1; D not certain. With 5 bases removed from V and 0 bases from J, the gap between germline ends came to 20 bases. The CDR3 spans 18 residues. Germline-derived CDR1 and CDR2 are SGHVS and FQNEAQ.

There are a few counts of this clone. CDR3 sequence reads: CASSRAGGRGDTQYF. DNA of the CDR3: TGCGCCAGCAGTCGAGCGGGAGGGCGGGGAGATACGCAGTATTTT. The chain combines TRBV23-1 with TRBJ2-3; TRBD2 aligns across 10 bases. TRBV23-1 is classed as an ORF, of uncertain function. The CDR3 extends over 15 amino acids. V shed 4 bases and J 5 bases; nucleotides not matched to a gene: 6.

This chain links TRBV5-1 with TRBJ2-3, with D perhaps TRBD2 (6 bases). CDR3 length: 16 amino acids. Germline-derived CDR1 and CDR2 are SGHRS and YFSETQ. The V end lost 0 bases, the J end lost 1 base, and 12 bases lay between the germline ends. CDR3 residues: CASSLAQASGTDTQYF. The CDR3 DNA follows: TGCGCCAGCAGCTTGGCCCAGGCTAGCGGCACAGATACGCAGTATTTT.

The gene calls are TRBV7-6 and TRBJ2-2, with 13 bases identical to TRBD2. J lost 4 bases, V lost 4 bases, and 9 bases had no gene match. The CDR3 sequence is 18 residues long. Germline V gives CDR1 SGHVS, CDR2 FNYEAQ. CDR3 sequence (DNA): TGTGCCAGCAGCTCTTCGCTTACTAGCGGGAGGGGCACCGGGGAGCTGTTTTTT. Amino acids: CASSSSLTSGRGTGELFF.

This clone was seen only once. The rearrangement links TRBV15 to TRBJ2-5, with 9 bases fitting TRBD2. CDR3 size: 16 residues. CDR1 and CDR2 from the germline V gene are LNHNV and YYDKDF (reference sequence). The trim removed 7 bases at V and 5 bases at J, leaving 14 bases unmatched. DNA for the CDR3: TGTGCCACCACTCCACGCCTGACTAGCGGAACTGAGACCCAGTACTTC. Translating gives CATTPRLTSGTETQYF.

This chain uses TRBV19 with TRBJ2-7; D is unclear. Germline V gene data show CDR1 as LNHDA and CDR2 as SQIVND (reference sequence). Trimming shortened V by 1 base and J by 2 bases, and 6 bases separated the two germline ends. The CDR3 totals 13 residues. Here the CDR3 DNA reads TGTGCCAGTAGTATAGGACTGACCTACGAGCAGTACTTC. Residues: CASSIGLTYEQYF.

The chain uses TRBV6-2 or TRBV6-3 and TRBJ2-7, with D unclear. Germline CDR1 MNHEY, CDR2 SVGEGT. The germline V and J ends were trimmed by 2 bases and 2 bases, with 10 bases remaining between them. The length of the CDR3 is 14 residues. CDR3 nucleotides: TGTGCCAGCAGTTACCCGTCGCCTACCTACGAGCAGTACTTC. This encodes CASSYPSPTYEQYF.

This clone came up once. This chain connects TRBV6-1 to TRBJ2-1, with 9 bases that match TRBD2. The CDR3 sequence is 17 residues long. CDR1 MNHNS and CDR2 SASEGT come from the germline V gene. With V trimmed by 4 bases and J by 0 bases, 7 bases remained unmatched. The CDR3 nucleotides are TGTGCCAGCAGTGCAGCCTCGACTAGCGGCTCCTACAATGAGCAGTTCTTC. Translating it yields CASSAASTSGSYNEQFF.

The CDR3 DNA reads as TGTGCCAGCAGCTTAGCCCGACTAGCGGGACAAGAGACCCAGTACTTC. This gives the protein CASSLARLAGQETQYF. The chain combines TRBV7-9 with TRBJ2-5, with TRBD2 matching over 11 bases. The CDR3 length is 16 residues. Germline V gene lookup returns CDR1 SEHNR and CDR2 FQNEAQ (reference sequence). J lost 2 bases, V lost 0 bases, and 2 bases had no gene match.

Only a few counts were recorded for this clone. The chain joins TRBV18 to TRBJ1-5; D gene uncertain. The germline gives CDR1 KGHSH, CDR2 LQKENI. CDR3 length: 13 amino acids. Trimming cost V 2 bases and J 5 bases, with 7 bases left between them. The CDR3 here is CASSPGSDQPQHF. The CDR3 DNA reads TGTGCCAGCTCACCAGGGTCGGATCAGCCCCAGCATTTT.

The chain employs TRBV7-9 and TRBJ2-1, with 8 bases fitting TRBD2. The V gene end was trimmed by 1 base and the J gene end by 3 bases; junction bases not matched to a gene: 8. The CDR3 sequence is 17 residues long. Germline CDR1 and CDR2: SEHNR and FQNEAQ (reference sequence). CDR3 DNA sequence: TGTGCCAGCAGCTTAGAAAGCCTAGCGGGCGGCTACAATGAGCAGTTCTTC. It encodes CASSLESLAGGYNEQFF.

CDR3 amino acids: CASSHREGGYEQYF. DNA for the CDR3: TGTGCCAGCAGCCATCGGGAGGGCGGGTACGAGCAGTACTTC. This chain connects TRBV3-1 (or the pseudogene TRBV3-2) to TRBJ2-7; 8 bases fit TRBD2. The CDR3 contains 14 residues. The V gene end was trimmed by 3 bases and the J gene end by 4 bases; junction bases not matched to a gene: 5. Germline-derived CDR1 and CDR2 are LGHDT and YNNKEL (reference sequence).

This chain joins TRBV27 and TRBJ2-1, with TRBD1 identical over 9 bases. Per germline, CDR1 MNHEY and CDR2 SMNVEV (reference sequence). The CDR3 runs to 14 residues. J was trimmed by 6 bases and V by 5 bases; bases with no gene match: 5. The CDR3 reads CASSIRDRVNEQFF. The DNA of the CDR3 is TGTGCCAGCAGTATCCGGGACAGGGTCAATGAGCAGTTCTTC.